This T cell receptor (beta chain) was sequenced during a study of T cell responses to AZD1222 COVID-19 vaccine. Study conclusions and caveats: Per reports, nearly half of all spike-specific TCRs target regions that are unmutated in variants. Elevations in Spike-specific TCR breadth and depth followed administration of two AZD1222 doses.

Only in-frame clones appear in the TCRdb table, and some are missing; sequencing was by immunoSEQ multiplex PCR. Among about 99,000 clones, roughly nine tenths were seen once, and the ten largest hold around 3.1%. With regard to this clone: What it recognizes is unknown.

The sequenced sample was peripheral blood, obtained on day 0 of AZD1222 vaccination. The sequence derives from an adult in good health.

Written as DNA, the CDR3 is TGTGCCAGCAGCTTGGCTTCGGGGTTTGCCTACGAGCAGTACTTC. This translates into CASSLASGFAYEQYF. This chain joins TRBV5-4 and TRBJ2-7; D is perhaps TRBD2 (5 bases). The CDR3 covers 15 residues. The germline V gene has CDR1 SGHNT and CDR2 YYREEE (reference sequence). Trimming stripped 0 bases from V and 2 bases from J, with 12 bases between.